This T cell receptor (beta chain) was recorded in a study of cytomegalovirus exposure and HLA in healthy donors listed by TCRdb under 2017. Regarding the complete study: An earlier analysis of roughly 500 of the donors reported about 250 Gb of sequence data and roughly 100 million unique TCR beta sequences from 150 million to 200 million T cells. An early release covering 500 to 750 HLA-typed donors comprised about 320 gigabases of sequencing data and roughly 85 million unique TCR sequences. The genetic ancestry cluster associated with self-reported Caucasian donors included 81% of the roughly 400 genotyped donors. The study aimed to test whether cataloging public T cell receptors could reveal signatures of past pathogen exposure. Using immunosequencing, the study profiled T cell repertoires from approximately 700 subjects and related those repertoires to cytomegalovirus serostatus. Besides the first cohort of around 700 subjects, a separate validation cohort made up of over 95 different subjects was used. To predict cytomegalovirus infection status, the study combined high-throughput TCR immunosequencing, statistical association of individual TCRs with disease status, and machine learning. A later analysis re-analyzed previously published TCR beta repertoires from 666 donors and added high-resolution HLA genotyping to study TCR occurrence patterns. Rather than drawing on any new phenotypic data, the later analysis identified candidate immune exposures from TCR beta sequences and the way those sequences occurred across donors. To decide whether each TCR beta V gene segment behaved as functional or pseudogenic, an earlier analysis of some 540 of the donors relied on high-throughput TCR beta sequencing. Donor age, sex, ethnicity and CMV serostatus were compiled together with the repertoire data. A later genetic analysis used genome-wide SNP genotypes for 398 of the 666 donors, treating that subset as a discovery cohort. All discovery cohort repertoires had been generated using a single sequencing platform. Class I and class II HLA loci were covered by the typing at four-digit resolution. Typing coverage varied by locus: roughly 629-630 donors for A, B, C, DRB1 and DQB1; more than 500 for DQA1; more than 600 for DPA1; fewer than 480 for DPB1. Roughly 5 DR-DQ haplotypes were handled as single units for association and clustering, since linkage in the cohort was strong. Among about 400 genotyped donors of the cohort, an average of roughly 230,000 unique TCR beta nucleotide sequences was sequenced per donor, of which 15% to 20% were non-productive.

With regard to this clone: No antigen is known for it. Mismatch with germline at one junction end may stem from a read error.

The method behind the library was the immunoSEQ multiplex PCR assay. For the multiplex PCR, a mixture combining 60 forward primers for TCR Vbeta segments and 13 reverse primers for TCR Jbeta segments was used. The CDR3 region of rearranged TCR beta genes was amplified from genomic DNA with a multiplex PCR assay. On the Illumina HiSeq System, the amplified TCR beta libraries were sequenced as 87-base-pair reads. The authors' analysis ran thus. A later analysis tallied around 82 million unique TCR beta chains across the 666 repertoires, and approximately 9.9 million of those chains were shared by two or more donors. To remove PCR and sequencing errors, raw reads were error-corrected and collapsed into unique sequences using a nearest-neighbor algorithm that merged closely related sequences. CDR3 sequences were aligned to IMGT reference sequences to assign V, D and J gene segments. For a sequence to be retained, a match of at least six nucleotides to both a V gene segment and a J gene segment was required. A rearrangement was called productive if the CDR3 had no stop codons and remained in frame with V and J, and every other rearrangement was called non-productive. Following IMGT convention, CDR3 was defined as the stretch from the second conserved V-encoded cysteine up to the conserved J-encoded phenylalanine. The earlier analysis of a few hundred of the donors excluded sequences that lacked an unambiguous match to a single V gene segment. An earlier analysis of 500 to 600 of the donors classified V segments as functional when productive rearrangements were above 56.7% and as segregating when the standard deviation between donors was above 5%. A statistical classification framework was built to diagnose cytomegalovirus status from the catalog of TCR beta chain sequences. In a later analysis, TCR nucleotide sequences were compared against IMGT/GENE-DB human TR gene sequences so that V and J genes could be assigned. Using the TCRdist pipeline, a later analysis assigned CDR3 sequences along with most-parsimonious VDJ recombination scenarios. In a later analysis, each TCR beta chain was defined by its CDR3 amino acid sequence together with its V-gene family, and reads without a unique V-gene family were excluded. To address suspected cross-contamination and a sequencing artifact, a later analysis removed roughly 580 highly shared, low-generation-probability nucleotide sequences. For each public chain, a later analysis derived a clonal expansion index from normalized ranks of inferred template counts within each repertoire. In a later analysis, generation probabilities were computed using a VDJ recombination model fitted to out-of-frame rearrangements, and the results were checked against IGoR. In a later analysis, TCR-TCR, TCR-HLA and TCR-CMV co-occurrence was scored with hypergeometric tests, and a repertoire-size bias correction was applied to TCR pairs. False discovery rates were estimated in a later analysis by permuting HLA or CMV assignments 20 times. In a later analysis, co-occurring TCRs were grouped using DBSCAN, with TCRdist sequence similarity added in when clustering inside HLA-allele-positive subsets. Co-occurrence clustering excluded repertoires with fewer than 30,000 or more than 120,000 public chains, plus five with anomalous nucleotide sharing. As stored in TCRdb, this immuneACCESS dataset retains in-frame rearrangements with V and J assigned. A fraction of the clones does not appear; measured against another copy, unresolved V genes explain less than half of the discrepancy, and the remainder lacks a known reason. V and J calls and clone size are copied from that table; D and trimming were computed from the DNA. The sample table shows about 250,000 clones, and roughly 80% are seen once. About 0.3% of the sample is taken by the ten largest.

The CDR3, from cysteine to phenylalanine, totals 13 residues. The kept DNA is CDR3 alone, 39 bases in frame from the first base. As encoded in the germline V gene (reference sequence), CDR1 is SEHNR while CDR2 is FQNEAQ. What the study reported, not specific to this receptor: Linkage disequilibrium might explain the correlated functional status among segregating V segments, but an unknown experimental factor could not be excluded. Compared with the roughly 720-donor mean, donors in an Asian-associated ancestry cluster had fewer N-insertions in productive TCRs, according to a later genetic analysis. Presence/absence analyses assumed roughly uniform sequencing depth across donors, an assumption that may not hold. A cluster of highly shared sequence variants was judged likely to represent a technical artifact of the sequencing pipeline. The earlier analysis of fewer than 750 of the donors excluded 15 to 20 rarely observed V segments, including chromosome 9 orphons, because counts were too low. When HLA alleles, especially DR and DQ, strongly co-occurred, attributing TCR associations to individual alleles was difficult. A later analysis found that HLA-associated TCR beta chains were more clonally expanded and had lower generation probabilities than equally common non-associated chains. Because HLA typing was unavailable for some donors at each locus, only the typed subset was used in association tests. In vitro tests confirmed that a few of the cytomegalovirus-associated TCR beta chains recognize cytomegalovirus antigens. In this cohort, only TCR beta chains were sequenced, and detectable features were limited by the absence of alpha or paired-chain data. Most TCR sequences were seen in very few donors, while some public TCRs were found in many individuals. In a later analysis, the rate of TCR association differed among HLA loci, with DRB1 alleles having the most associated TCRs and HLA-C alleles having the fewest. An earlier analysis of approximately 570 of the donors showed that most TCR beta V segments appeared in productive rearrangements either about 87% or about 30% of the time, which broadly matched IMGT annotations. Immune exposure information for the cohort was limited to CMV serostatus. A later analysis associated around 16,000 TCR beta sequences with specific HLA alleles at a false discovery rate of 0.05. A total of 150 to 200 TCR beta chains were listed by the study as associated with cytomegalovirus. Cytomegalovirus status was reported to be diagnosed by the classifier with high specificity and sensitivity in both the original and validation cohorts. A later analysis reported that several top co-occurrence clusters appeared linked to parvovirus B19, influenza, CMV and Epstein-Barr virus. A further reported finding was that TCR beta sequences accurately predicted the HLA-A and HLA-B alleles for most subjects in the first cohort. A later analysis found that most CMV-associated TCR beta chains appeared HLA-restricted, with HLA associations seemingly driven largely by CMV exposure. Because the 87-base-pair reads could not distinguish some IMGT-functional V segments, including TRBV6-2 and TRBV6-3, those segments were excluded. V-gene and J-gene trimming of TCR beta chains was associated with a missense DCLRE1C variant in a later genetic analysis, and the association was replicated in an independent cohort. It was suggested by the authors that the approach could potentially be generalized to other disease states and immunological phenotypes.

In total, roughly 670 healthy bone marrow donors made up the cohort. All cohort members were sampled while nominally healthy, although unrecorded immune exposures were likely present. The donor was CMV seronegative and belonged to the group of over 350 seronegative cohort members. A peripheral blood sample was collected from each donor, and TCR beta sequencing was performed on peripheral blood mononuclear cells. The Qiagen DNeasy Blood Extraction Kit was used to extract genomic DNA from the blood cell samples. The chain is encoded by TRBV7-9 joined to TRBJ2-5; TRBD2 matches 7 bases in the middle. The sample comprised PBMCs. The sequence derives from a girl aged 2-15 years in good health and CMV-seronegative. The sequenced DNA: TGTTCCAGTTGGGGACTACCCCAAGAGACCCAGTACTTC. This gives the protein CSSWGLPQETQYF.